In its sample, the clone carrying this T cell receptor (beta chain) was seen once. Its target is unknown. The table came from immunoSEQ multiplex PCR; TCRdb's copy has only in-frame clones and leaves some out. The profile covers about 50,000 clones, with 85% to 90% appearing a single time and 0.51% taken by the ten largest. This sample is part of a study of regulatory and conventional T cells in RAG deficiency. The sorted conventional CD4+ T cells were CD25-low and CD127-high, with genomic DNA sequenced. V dropped 3 bases and J dropped 6 bases, with 21 bases sitting between them. Per germline, CDR1 LGHNA and CDR2 YNFKEQ. CDR3 length: 16 amino acids. Study-wide findings and caveats: Treg unique TCR beta sequences were approximately 99-fold fewer in Omenn syndrome and CID/AS patients than controls. Shannon entropy fell and Simpson indices rose in RAG-deficient patients. Shorter CDR3s in all patient subsets; >75% Treg-Tconv overlap in Omenn. These Omenn syndrome Treg sorts may hold peripherally activated cells instead.

The same specimen was also included in a second study, on regulatory T cells. That report adds: Amplification used 52 TRBV primers and 13 TRBJ primers.

Input material: CD4+ effector T cells sorted from blood. The chain couples TRBV4-2 to TRBJ2-7; D perhaps matches TRBD1 (6 bases). The TCR comes from a human donor in good health. The DNA of the CDR3 is TGTGCCAGCAGCCACCCCTTATACAGGGATGGGAGCGAGCAGTACTTC. Its protein product is CASSHPLYRDGSEQYF.